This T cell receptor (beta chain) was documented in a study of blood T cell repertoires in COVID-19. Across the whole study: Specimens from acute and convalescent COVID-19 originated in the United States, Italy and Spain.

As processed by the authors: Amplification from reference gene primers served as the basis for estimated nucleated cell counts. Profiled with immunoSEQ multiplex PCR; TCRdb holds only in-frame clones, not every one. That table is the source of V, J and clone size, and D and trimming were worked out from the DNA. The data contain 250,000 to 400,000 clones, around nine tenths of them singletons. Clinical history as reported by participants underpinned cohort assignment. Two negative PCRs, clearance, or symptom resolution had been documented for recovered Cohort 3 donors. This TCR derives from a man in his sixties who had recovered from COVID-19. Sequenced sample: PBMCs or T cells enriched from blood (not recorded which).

CDR3 residues: CASSPRRGRYGYTF. The CDR3 coding sequence is TGTGCCAGCAGCCCGAGGCGGGGGCGGTATGGCTACACCTTC. J is TRBJ1-2 and V is TRBV5-6; a possible D gene is TRBD1 (6 bases). Germline CDR1 SGHDT, CDR2 YYEEEE. The CDR3 runs 14 residues. The V and J ends lost 4 bases and 5 bases respectively, with 15 bases between them.